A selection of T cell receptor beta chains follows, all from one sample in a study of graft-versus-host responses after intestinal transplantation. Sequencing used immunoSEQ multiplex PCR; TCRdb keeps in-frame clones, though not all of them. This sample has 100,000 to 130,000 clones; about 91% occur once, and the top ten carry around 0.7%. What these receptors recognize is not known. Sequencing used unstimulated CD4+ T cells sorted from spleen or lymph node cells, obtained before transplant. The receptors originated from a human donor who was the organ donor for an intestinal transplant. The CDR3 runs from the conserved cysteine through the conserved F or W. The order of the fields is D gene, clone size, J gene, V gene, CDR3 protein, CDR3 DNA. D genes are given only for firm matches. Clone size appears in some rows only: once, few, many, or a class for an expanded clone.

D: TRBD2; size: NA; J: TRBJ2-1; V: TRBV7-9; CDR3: CASTFPGTSGSGEQFF; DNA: TGTGCCAGCACCTTCCCTGGTACTAGCGGGAGTGGTGAGCAGTTCTTC
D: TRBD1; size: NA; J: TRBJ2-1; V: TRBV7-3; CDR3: CASSPGQGPYNEQFF; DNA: TGTGCCAGCAGCCCCGGACAGGGGCCGTACAATGAGCAGTTCTTC
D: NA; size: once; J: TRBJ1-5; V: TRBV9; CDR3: CASSVGEGQPQHF; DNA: TGTGCCAGCAGCGTAGGGGAGGGTCAGCCCCAGCATTTT
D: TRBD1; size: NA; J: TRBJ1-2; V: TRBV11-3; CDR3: CASSSTGTEGGYTF; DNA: TGTGCCAGCAGCTCGACCGGGACAGAGGGTGGCTACACCTTC
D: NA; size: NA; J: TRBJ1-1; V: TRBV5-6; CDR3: CASSITGSTEAFF; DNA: TGTGCCAGCAGCATAACAGGGAGCACTGAAGCTTTCTTT
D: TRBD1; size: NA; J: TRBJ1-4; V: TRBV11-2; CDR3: CASSLARRTGSGEKLFF; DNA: TGTGCCAGCAGCTTAGCTCGGAGGACAGGGTCGGGTGAAAAACTGTTTTTT
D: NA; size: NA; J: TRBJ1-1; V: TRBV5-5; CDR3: CASSPGTANTEAFF; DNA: TGTGCCAGCAGCCCCGGGACGGCGAACACTGAAGCTTTCTTT
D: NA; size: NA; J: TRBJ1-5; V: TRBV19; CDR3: CASSIGQVYSNQPQHF; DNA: TGTGCCAGTAGTATAGGACAGGTTTATAGCAATCAGCCCCAGCATTTT
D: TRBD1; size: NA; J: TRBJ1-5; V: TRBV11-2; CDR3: CASSLTGGQPQHF; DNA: TGTGCCAGCAGCTTGACAGGGGGTCAGCCCCAGCATTTT
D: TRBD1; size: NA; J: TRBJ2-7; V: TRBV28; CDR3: CASRRIGTEYEQYF; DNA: TGTGCCAGCAGGCGTATCGGGACAGAATACGAGCAGTACTTC
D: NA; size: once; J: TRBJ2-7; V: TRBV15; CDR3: CATSRDPGQSYEQYF; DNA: TGTGCCACCAGCAGAGATCCGGGACAATCCTACGAGCAGTACTTC
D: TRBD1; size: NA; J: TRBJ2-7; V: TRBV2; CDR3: CASGSGTGRSYEQYF; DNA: TGTGCCAGCGGGTCAGGGACAGGGAGGTCCTACGAGCAGTACTTC
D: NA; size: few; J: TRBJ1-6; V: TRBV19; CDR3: CASSIGGLNSPLHF; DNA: TGTGCCAGTAGTATCGGGGGACTTAATTCACCCCTCCACTTT
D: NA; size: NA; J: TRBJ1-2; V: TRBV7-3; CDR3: CASSLGGRYGYTF; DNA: TGTGCCAGCAGCTTAGGTGGTCGCTATGGCTACACCTTC
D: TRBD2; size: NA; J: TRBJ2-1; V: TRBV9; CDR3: CASSVVVGREDEQFF; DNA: TGTGCCAGCAGCGTAGTGGTTGGGCGGGAGGATGAGCAGTTCTTC
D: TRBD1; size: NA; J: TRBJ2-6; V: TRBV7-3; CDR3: CASSLTGTVISGANVLTF; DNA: TGTGCCAGCAGCTTAACCGGGACAGTAATCTCTGGGGCCAACGTCCTGACTTTC
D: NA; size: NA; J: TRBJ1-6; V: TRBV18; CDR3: CASSPNPVAVPLHF; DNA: TGTGCCAGCTCACCAAACCCTGTAGCGGTACCCCTCCACTTT
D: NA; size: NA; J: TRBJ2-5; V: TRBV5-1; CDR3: CASRGNQETQYF; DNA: TGCGCCAGCAGGGGGAACCAAGAGACCCAGTACTTC
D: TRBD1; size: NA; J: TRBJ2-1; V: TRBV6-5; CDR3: CASSVGQGVRNEQFF; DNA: TGTGCCAGCAGTGTGGGACAGGGGGTTAGGAATGAGCAGTTCTTC
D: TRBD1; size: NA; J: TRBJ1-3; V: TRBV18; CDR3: CASSSGQGALSGNTIYF; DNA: TGTGCCAGCTCTTCGGGACAGGGTGCTCTCTCTGGAAACACCATATATTTT
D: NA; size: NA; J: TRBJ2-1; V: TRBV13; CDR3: CASSVDHLGNEQFF; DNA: TGTGCCAGCAGCGTGGACCATCTCGGCAATGAGCAGTTCTTC
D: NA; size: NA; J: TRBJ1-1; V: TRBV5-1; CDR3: CASRRSAEGTEAFF; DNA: TGCGCCAGCAGACGCTCCGCGGAAGGCACTGAAGCTTTCTTT
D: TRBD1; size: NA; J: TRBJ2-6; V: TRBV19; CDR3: CASSIRDRGLSGANVLTF; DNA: TGTGCCAGTAGTATACGGGACAGGGGGCTATCTGGGGCCAACGTCCTGACTTTC
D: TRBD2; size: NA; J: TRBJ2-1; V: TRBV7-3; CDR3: CASSSLAGGSYNEQFF; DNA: TGTGCCAGCAGCTCTCTAGCGGGGGGCTCGTACAATGAGCAGTTCTTC
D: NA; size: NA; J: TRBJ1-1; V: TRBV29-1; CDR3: CSVRGPEAFF; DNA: TGCAGCGTGCGGGGGCCCGAAGCTTTCTTT
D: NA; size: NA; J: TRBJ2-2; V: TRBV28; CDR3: CASSGPHTRELFF; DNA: TGTGCCAGCAGTGGGCCCCATACTCGGGAGCTGTTTTTT
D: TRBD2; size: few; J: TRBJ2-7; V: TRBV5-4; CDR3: CASSLAGLAGVVNEQYF; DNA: TGTGCCAGCAGCTTGGCAGGTCTAGCGGGAGTAGTCAACGAGCAGTACTTC
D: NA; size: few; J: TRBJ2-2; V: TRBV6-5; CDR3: CASIRESTGELFF; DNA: TGTGCCAGCATCAGGGAGTCGACCGGGGAGCTGTTTTTT
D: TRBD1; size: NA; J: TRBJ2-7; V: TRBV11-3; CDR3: CASSQQGHEQYF; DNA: TGTGCCAGCAGCCAACAGGGGCACGAGCAGTACTTC
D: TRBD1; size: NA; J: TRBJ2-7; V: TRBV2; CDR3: CASTPQGVGEQYF; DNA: TGTGCCAGCACCCCCCAGGGGGTTGGGGAGCAGTACTTC
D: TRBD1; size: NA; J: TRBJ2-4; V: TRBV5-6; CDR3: CASSLFTGGGKNIQYF; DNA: TGTGCCAGCAGCTTGTTTACAGGGGGTGGCAAAAACATTCAGTACTTC
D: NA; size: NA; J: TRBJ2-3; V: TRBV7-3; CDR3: CASSLKGGIDTQYF; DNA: TGTGCCAGCAGCTTAAAGGGGGGGATAGATACGCAGTATTTT
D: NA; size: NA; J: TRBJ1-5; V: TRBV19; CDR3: CASSGTGKGPNQHF; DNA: TGTGCCAGTAGTGGGACCGGAAAGGGACCGAACCAGCATTTT
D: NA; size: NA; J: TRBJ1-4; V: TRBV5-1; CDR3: CASSLIGGDNEKLFF; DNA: TGCGCCAGCAGCTTGATTGGGGGGGATAATGAAAAACTGTTTTTT
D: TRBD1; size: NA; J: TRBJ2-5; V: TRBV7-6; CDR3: CASSFRARGLETQYF; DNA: TGTGCCAGCAGCTTTAGAGCCAGGGGGTTGGAGACCCAGTACTTC
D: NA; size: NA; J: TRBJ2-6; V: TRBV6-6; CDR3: CASSLGRTGANVLTF; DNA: TGTGCCAGTTCCCTGGGGAGGACGGGGGCCAACGTCCTGACTTTC
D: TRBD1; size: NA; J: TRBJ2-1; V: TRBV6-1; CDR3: CASSEGQGTYNEQFF; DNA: TGTGCCAGCAGCGAGGGACAGGGAACCTACAATGAGCAGTTCTTC
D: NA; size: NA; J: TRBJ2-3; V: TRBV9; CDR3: CASSVGEGFSTDTQYF; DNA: TGTGCCAGCAGCGTAGGTGAGGGGTTCAGCACAGATACGCAGTATTTT
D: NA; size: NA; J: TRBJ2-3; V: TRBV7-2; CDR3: CASSLGAGYATDTQYF; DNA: TGTGCCAGCAGCTTAGGGGCGGGGTACGCCACAGATACGCAGTATTTT
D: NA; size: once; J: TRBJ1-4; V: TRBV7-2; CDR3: CASSSPGGTNEKLFF; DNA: TGTGCCAGCAGCTCCCCGGGGGGAACTAATGAAAAACTGTTTTTT
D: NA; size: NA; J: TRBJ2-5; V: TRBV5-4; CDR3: CASSVAPGTQETQYF; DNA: TGTGCCAGCAGCGTGGCACCGGGGACCCAAGAGACCCAGTACTTC
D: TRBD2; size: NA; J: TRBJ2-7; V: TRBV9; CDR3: CASSVDPSGVPGEQYF; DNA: TGTGCCAGCAGCGTAGATCCTAGCGGAGTCCCGGGGGAGCAGTACTTC
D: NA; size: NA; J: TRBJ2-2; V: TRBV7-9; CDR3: CASRFGGGADTGELFF; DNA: TGTGCCAGCAGATTCGGAGGTGGGGCGGACACCGGGGAGCTGTTTTTT
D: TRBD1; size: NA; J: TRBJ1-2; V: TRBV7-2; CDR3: CASSSVDRGFYGYTF; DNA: TGTGCCAGCAGCTCCGTCGACAGGGGGTTCTATGGCTACACCTTC
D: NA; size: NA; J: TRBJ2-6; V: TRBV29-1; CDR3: CSVGGRPGANVLTF; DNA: TGCAGCGTTGGGGGCCGCCCTGGGGCCAACGTCCTGACTTTC
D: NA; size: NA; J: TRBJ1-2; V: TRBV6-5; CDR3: CASTPREGYGYTF; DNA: TGTGCCAGCACCCCGAGGGAGGGCTATGGCTACACCTTC
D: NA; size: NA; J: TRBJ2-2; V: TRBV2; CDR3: CASSARLTTGELFF; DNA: TGTGCCAGCAGTGCTCGGCTAACCACCGGGGAGCTGTTTTTT
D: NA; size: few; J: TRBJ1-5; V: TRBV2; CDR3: CASSRLNSNQPQHF; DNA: TGTGCCAGCAGTAGGCTTAATAGCAATCAGCCCCAGCATTTT
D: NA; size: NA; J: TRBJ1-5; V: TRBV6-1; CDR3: CASSVVPGESNQPQHF; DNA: TGTGCCAGCAGTGTAGTACCTGGGGAAAGCAATCAGCCCCAGCATTTT